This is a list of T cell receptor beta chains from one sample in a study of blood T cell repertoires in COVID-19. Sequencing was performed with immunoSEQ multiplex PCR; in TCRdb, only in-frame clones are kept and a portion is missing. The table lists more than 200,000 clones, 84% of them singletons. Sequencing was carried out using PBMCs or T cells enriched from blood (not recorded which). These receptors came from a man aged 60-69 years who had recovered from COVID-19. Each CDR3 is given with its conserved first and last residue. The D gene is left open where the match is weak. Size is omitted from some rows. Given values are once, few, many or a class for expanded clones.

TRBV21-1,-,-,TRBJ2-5,CASSKESGRVETQYF,TGTGCCAGCAGCAAAGAAAGCGGACGAGTGGAGACCCAGTACTTC
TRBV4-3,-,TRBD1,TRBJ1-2,CASSQVGQGFYGYTF,TGCGCCAGCAGCCAAGTCGGACAGGGGTTCTATGGCTACACCTTC
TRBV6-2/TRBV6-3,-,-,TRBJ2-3,CASSTMQGWDTQYF,TGTGCCAGCAGTACGATGCAGGGGTGGGATACGCAGTATTTT
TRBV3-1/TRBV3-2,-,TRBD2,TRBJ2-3,CASSPRLAGDTQYF,TGTGCCAGCAGTCCCCGACTAGCTGGAGATACGCAGTATTTT
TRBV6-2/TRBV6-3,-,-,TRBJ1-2,CASSSRMGGGYTF,TGTGCCAGCAGCAGCCGAATGGGGGGAGGCTACACCTTC
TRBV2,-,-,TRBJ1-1,CASSVGDGDTEAFF,TGTGCCAGCAGCGTCGGGGATGGTGACACTGAAGCTTTCTTT
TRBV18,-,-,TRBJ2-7,CASSPPNRALGEQYF,TGTGCCAGCTCACCACCGAACAGGGCCCTGGGCGAGCAGTACTTC
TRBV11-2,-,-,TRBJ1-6,CASSAKNTLHF,TGTGCCAGCAGCGCAAAGAACACCCTCCACTTT
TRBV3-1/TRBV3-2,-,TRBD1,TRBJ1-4,CASSQDPGGSEKLFF,TGTGCCAGCAGCCAAGATCCAGGGGGCAGTGAAAAACTGTTTTTT
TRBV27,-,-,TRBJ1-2,CASGLQGRGGGYTF,TGTGCCAGCGGCCTCCAGGGTAGAGGGGGAGGCTACACCTTC
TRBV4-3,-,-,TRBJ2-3,CASSQYQMTGSTDTQYF,TGCGCCAGCAGCCAATATCAGATGACAGGCAGCACAGATACGCAGTATTTT
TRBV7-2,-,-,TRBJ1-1,CASSSLMNTEAFF,TGTGCCAGCAGCTCCCTAATGAACACTGAAGCTTTCTTT
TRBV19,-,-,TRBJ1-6,CASSMQQNSPLHF,TGTGCCAGTAGTATGCAACAGAATTCACCCCTCCACTTT
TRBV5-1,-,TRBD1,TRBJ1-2,CASSPTTGLNYGYTF,TGCGCCAGCAGCCCTACGACAGGGCTTAACTATGGCTACACCTTC
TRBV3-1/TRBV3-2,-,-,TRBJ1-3,CASSQASGNTIYF,TGTGCCAGCAGCCAAGCTTCTGGAAACACCATATATTTT
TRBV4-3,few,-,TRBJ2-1,CASRPIGGQGEQFF,TGCGCCAGCAGACCCATCGGGGGGCAGGGTGAGCAGTTCTTC
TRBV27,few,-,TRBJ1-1,CASKVGGGTEAFF,TGTGCCAGCAAGGTCGGGGGAGGGACTGAAGCTTTCTTT
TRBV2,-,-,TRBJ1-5,CASSEGGQRPQHF,TGTGCCAGCAGTGAGGGCGGACAACGGCCCCAGCATTTT
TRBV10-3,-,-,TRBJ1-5,CAISEGQGYQPQHF,TGTGCCATCAGTGAAGGGCAGGGTTATCAGCCCCAGCATTTT
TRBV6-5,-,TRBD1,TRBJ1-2,CASAGGDYGYTF,TGTGCCAGCGCAGGGGGCGACTATGGCTACACCTTC
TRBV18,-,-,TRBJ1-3,CASSPLPGSGNTIYF,TGTGCCAGCTCACCACTCCCCGGGTCTGGAAACACCATATATTTT
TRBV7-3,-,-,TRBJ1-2,CASSLTGGNGYTF,TGTGCCAGCAGCTTAACAGGGGGAAATGGCTACACCTTC
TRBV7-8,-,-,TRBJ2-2,CASSPAPAGELFF,TGTGCCAGCAGCCCAGCACCGGCCGGGGAGCTGTTTTTT
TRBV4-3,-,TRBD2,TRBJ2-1,CASSQNPGGSYNEQFF,TGCGCCAGCAGCCAAAATCCGGGGGGCTCCTACAATGAGCAGTTCTTC
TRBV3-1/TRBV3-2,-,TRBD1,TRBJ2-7,CASSPGTGGTYEQYF,TGTGCCAGCAGCCCAGGGACAGGGGGGACCTACGAGCAGTACTTC
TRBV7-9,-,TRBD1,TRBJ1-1,CASSFGQGVNTEAFF,TGTGCCAGCAGCTTTGGACAGGGGGTGAACACTGAAGCTTTCTTT
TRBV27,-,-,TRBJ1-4,CASSLTRHPNEKLFF,TGTGCCAGCAGTTTGACTAGGCATCCTAATGAAAAACTGTTTTTT
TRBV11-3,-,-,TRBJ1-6,CASSLVRSDRWNSPLHF,TGTGCCAGCAGCTTAGTTCGGTCCGACAGGTGGAATTCACCCCTCCACTTT
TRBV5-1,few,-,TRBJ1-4,CASSPGVANEKLFF,TGCGCCAGCAGCCCCGGTGTAGCTAATGAAAAACTGTTTTTT
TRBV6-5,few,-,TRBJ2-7,CASSYSGGSYEQYF,TGTGCCAGCAGTTACTCGGGAGGCTCCTACGAGCAGTACTTC
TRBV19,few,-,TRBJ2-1,CASSLDRQYNEQFF,TGTGCCAGTAGTTTGGACAGACAGTACAATGAGCAGTTCTTC
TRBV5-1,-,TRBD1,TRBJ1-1,CASSLQGAGGTEAFF,TGCGCCAGCAGCCTACAGGGGGCTGGCGGCACTGAAGCTTTCTTT
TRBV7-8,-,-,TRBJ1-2,CASSLANSLGYYGYTF,TGTGCCAGCAGCTTAGCGAACAGTCTTGGGTACTATGGCTACACCTTC
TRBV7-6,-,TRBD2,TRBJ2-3,CASSLWAGGSSTDTQYF,TGTGCCAGCAGCTTATGGGCGGGGGGCTCTAGCACAGATACGCAGTATTTT
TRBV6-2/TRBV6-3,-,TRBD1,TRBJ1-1,CASSGTGMNTEAFF,TGTGCCAGCAGCGGGACAGGAATGAACACTGAAGCTTTCTTT
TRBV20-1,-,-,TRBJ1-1,CSASGTPRGEAFF,TGCAGTGCCAGTGGGACACCCAGGGGTGAAGCTTTCTTT
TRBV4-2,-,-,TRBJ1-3,CASSQETGTGNTIYF,TGTGCCAGCAGCCAAGAGACCGGTACGGGGAACACCATATATTTT
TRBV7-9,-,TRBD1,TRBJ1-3,CASRTGSGNTIYF,TGTGCCAGCAGGACAGGGTCTGGAAACACCATATATTTT
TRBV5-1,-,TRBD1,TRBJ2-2,CASSSAGTGVVGELFF,TGCGCCAGCAGCTCTGCCGGGACAGGGGTTGTCGGGGAGCTGTTTTTT
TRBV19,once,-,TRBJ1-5,CASRIAVGRQDQPQHF,TGTGCCAGTAGGATTGCCGTGGGACGACAGGATCAGCCCCAGCATTTT
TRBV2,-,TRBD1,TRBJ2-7,CASSARGHSYEQYF,TGTGCCAGCAGTGCCAGGGGGCATTCCTACGAGCAGTACTTC
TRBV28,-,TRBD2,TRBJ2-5,CASSLGGQETQYF,TGTGCCAGCAGTTTGGGGGGGCAAGAGACCCAGTACTTC
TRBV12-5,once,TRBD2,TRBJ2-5,CASGSPTSGGETQYF,TGTGCTAGTGGTTCCCCGACTAGCGGGGGTGAGACCCAGTACTTC
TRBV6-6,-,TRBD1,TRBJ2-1,CASSQQQDRGLGGREQFF,TGTGCCAGCAGTCAACAACAGGACAGGGGGCTCGGCGGGAGGGAGCAGTTCTTC
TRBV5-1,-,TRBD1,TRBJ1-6,CASSPWTGGNSPLHF,TGCGCCAGCAGCCCCTGGACAGGGGGAAACTCACCCCTCCACTTT
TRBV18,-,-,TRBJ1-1,CASSIQGYTEAFF,TGTGCCAGCTCAATACAGGGATACACTGAAGCTTTCTTT
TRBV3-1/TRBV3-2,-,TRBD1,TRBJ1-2,CASSQARPGQGGGYGYTF,TGTGCCAGCAGCCAAGCCAGGCCGGGACAGGGGGGAGGATATGGCTACACCTTC
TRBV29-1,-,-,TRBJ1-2,CSVGGGGYTF,TGCAGCGTTGGAGGCGGCGGCTACACCTTC
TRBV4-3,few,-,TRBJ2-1,CASSQDSRGEQFF,TGCGCCAGCAGCCAAGATTCCAGGGGTGAGCAGTTCTTC
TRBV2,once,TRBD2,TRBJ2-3,CASTASGAGDTQYF,TGTGCCAGCACGGCTAGCGGGGCAGGAGATACGCAGTATTTT